These 10 T cell receptor beta chains originate from one sample sequenced in a study of blood T cell repertoires in COVID-19. TCRdb's table, derived via immunoSEQ multiplex PCR, lists solely in-frame clones and lacks some. This sample has about 270,000 clones, with about 88% found just once. The sequencing input was PBMCs or T cells enriched from blood (not recorded which). The receptors were sampled from a woman in her fifties or sixties who had recovered from COVID-19.

V gene TRBV14 combines with J gene TRBJ2-7; 11 bases match TRBD2. V shed 4 bases, J shed 0 bases, and the junction held 11 bases outside the gene matches. Germline V gives CDR1 SGHDN, CDR2 FVKESK. The CDR3 totals 18 residues. CDR3 nucleotide sequence: TGTGCCAGCAGCCCTAGCGGGAGGTCGAACCCCAGCTCCTACGAGCAGTACTTC. Encoded protein: CASSPSGRSNPSSYEQYF.

The rearrangement links TRBV6-2 or TRBV6-3 to TRBJ1-2, with D possibly matching TRBD1 (6 bases). V lost 2 bases to trimming and J lost 6 bases, with 10 bases between them. CDR1 and CDR2 (germline): MNHEY, SVGEGT. The CDR3 sequence is 13 residues long. The CDR3 loop is CASSYGGRDGYTF. The CDR3 DNA sequence: TGTGCCAGCAGTTACGGGGGCAGGGATGGCTACACCTTC.

The chain is built from TRBV6-5 and TRBJ1-1; no definite D call. V lost 8 bases to trimming and J lost 1 base, with 17 bases between them. Germline loops: CDR1 MNHEY, CDR2 SVGAGI. The CDR3 is made up of 15 amino acids. The chain's CDR3 is CASSGVASGNTEAFF. The CDR3 nucleotides are TGTGCCAGCTCTGGGGTTGCCAGCGGGAACACTGAAGCTTTCTTT.

This chain links TRBV6-5 with TRBJ1-2; D not certain. Germline V lookup: CDR1 MNHEY, CDR2 SVGAGI. The CDR3 extends over 14 amino acids. V was shortened by 8 bases and J by 6 bases, with 19 bases between the two germline ends. CDR3 region: CASRVKGFADGYTF. The CDR3 DNA sequence: TGTGCCAGCCGGGTCAAAGGTTTTGCGGATGGCTACACCTTC.

Turning to this clone: Other DNA sequences in the same sample also yield this CDR3. The chain couples TRBV6-5 to TRBJ2-7; possibly TRBD1 for D (6 bases). Germline V lookup: CDR1 MNHEY, CDR2 SVGAGI. The V end lost 0 bases, the J end lost 4 bases, and 7 bases lay between the germline ends. The CDR3 is 13 amino acids. CDR3 in DNA: TGTGCCAGCAGTTACTCAACAGGGTACGAGCAGTACTTC. Residues: CASSYSTGYEQYF.

The CDR3 DNA is TGTGCCAGCAGCCCCCCGGGACTAGCGGGACAAGAGACCCAGTACTTC. This translates into CASSPPGLAGQETQYF. J is TRBJ2-5 and V is TRBV7-2, with TRBD2 matching 13 bases. With V trimmed by 5 bases and J by 2 bases, 5 bases remained unmatched. The CDR3 length is 16 residues. In germline, CDR1 is SGHTA, CDR2 FQGNSA.

The chain joins TRBV28 to TRBJ1-4; D is unresolved. The V end was cut by 3 bases, the J end by 11 bases, with 10 bases between. This CDR3 has 12 amino acids. Looked up from germline, CDR1 is MDHEN and CDR2 is SYDVKM. The CDR3, as DNA: TGTGCCAGCAGTTTTAGGAGGAGGAAACTGTTTTTT. This codes for CASSFRRRKLFF. The whole variable domain, filled in from reference TRBV28 and TRBJ1-4, reads DVKVTQSSRYLVKRTGEKVFLECVQDMDHENMFWYRQDPGLGLRLIYFSYDVKMKEKGDIPEGYSVSREKKERFSLILESASTNQTSMYLCASSFRRRKLFFGSGTQLSVL.

This clone came up once. The chain joins TRBV5-5 to TRBJ2-5, with D perhaps TRBD2 (6 bases). This CDR3 has 13 amino acids. The germline V and J ends were trimmed by 6 bases and 4 bases, with 13 bases remaining between them. CDR1 SGHKS and CDR2 YYEKEE come from the germline V gene (reference sequence). The CDR3 sequence is CASTVQGGETQYF. CDR3 bases: TGTGCCAGCACCGTGCAGGGAGGAGAGACCCAGTACTTC.

The chain has TRBV28 and TRBJ2-6, with a tentative D call TRBD1 (5 bases). Germline V CDR1 and CDR2: MDHEN, SYDVKM. The CDR3 has 15 residues. V was clipped by 2 bases and J by 2 bases, with 7 bases between them. The CDR3 DNA follows: TGTGCCAGCAGTTTACAGGGTGCTGGGGCCAACGTCCTGACTTTC. Residues: CASSLQGAGANVLTF. Looking up the rest from reference TRBV28 and TRBJ2-6 gives the full variable domain: DVKVTQSSRYLVKRTGEKVFLECVQDMDHENMFWYRQDPGLGLRLIYFSYDVKMKEKGDIPEGYSVSREKKERFSLILESASTNQTSMYLCASSLQGAGANVLTFGAGSRLTVL.

This chain links TRBV10-1 with TRBJ1-6, with 7 bases identical to TRBD1. CDR3 size: 14 residues. Germline V gene sequence: CDR1 WNHNN, CDR2 SYGVQD (reference sequence). J lost 7 bases, V lost 5 bases, and 5 bases had no gene match. The DNA of the CDR3 is TGCGCCAGCAGTAAACCGGGACAGAATTCACCCCTCCACTTT. This gives the protein CASSKPGQNSPLHF.